This is a list of T cell receptor beta chains from one sample in a study of blood T cells in healthy people across ages. TCRdb re-called the 5' RACE reads with MiXCR, one entry per CDR3 protein. The sample holds about 1.4 million distinct CDR3 sequences, approximately 63% seen once. Material for sequencing was blood. The origin of the receptors is a man aged 18 to 30 in good health. CDR3s include the opening cysteine and the closing phenylalanine or tryptophan. A D gene is named only where the DNA matches it firmly. Size values are once, few and many counts, or a class for expanded clones, and some rows have none.

J gene: TRBJ1-2
V gene: TRBV4-1
D gene: -
clone size: -
CDR3 DNA: TGCGCCAGCAGCCAAGAAGGCCCGGGCTATGGCTACACCTTC
CDR3 protein: CASSQEGPGYGYTF

J gene: TRBJ1-2
V gene: TRBV6-1
D gene: TRBD1
clone size: -
CDR3 DNA: TGTGCCAGCACCCGACAGGGGGAAACCTATGGCTACACCTTC
CDR3 protein: CASTRQGETYGYTF

J gene: TRBJ2-1
V gene: TRBV4-1
D gene: TRBD2
clone size: -
CDR3 DNA: TGCGCCAGCAGCCAAGCGAAGAGCGGGGGGGCGGGTGAGCAGTTCTTC
CDR3 protein: CASSQAKSGGAGEQFF

J gene: TRBJ2-2
V gene: TRBV6-4
D gene: -
clone size: once
CDR3 DNA: TGTGCCAGCAGTCAGGAAACTAACACCGGGGAGCTGTTTTTT
CDR3 protein: CASSQETNTGELFF

J gene: TRBJ1-6
V gene: TRBV7-9
D gene: -
clone size: -
CDR3 DNA: TGTGCCAGCAGCTTCGGGGAAGGGGTTTCACCCCTCCACTTT
CDR3 protein: CASSFGEGVSPLHF

J gene: TRBJ1-1
V gene: TRBV29-1
D gene: -
clone size: few
CDR3 DNA: TGCAGCGTTGAAGACGTTAGGACACCGAACACTGAAGCTTTCTTT
CDR3 protein: CSVEDVRTPNTEAFF

J gene: TRBJ2-5
V gene: TRBV7-9
D gene: -
clone size: -
CDR3 DNA: TGTGCCAGCAGCCCTCGGACAGCAGGGACCCAGTACTTC
CDR3 protein: CASSPRTAGTQYF

J gene: TRBJ2-3
V gene: TRBV7-9
D gene: -
clone size: once
CDR3 DNA: TGTGCCAGCAGCTTATCAGCGGTCACTAGCACAGATACGCAGTATTTT
CDR3 protein: CASSLSAVTSTDTQYF

J gene: TRBJ1-5
V gene: TRBV4-1
D gene: -
clone size: -
CDR3 DNA: TGCGCCAGCAGCCAAGTAGCAGGGGAGAGCCAGCCCCAGCATTTT
CDR3 protein: CASSQVAGESQPQHF

J gene: TRBJ2-5
V gene: TRBV10-3
D gene: -
clone size: -
CDR3 DNA: TGTGCCATCAGTGAGTCCGGGGGCACCTACAATGAGCAGTACTTC
CDR3 protein: CAISESGGTYNEQYF

J gene: TRBJ2-3
V gene: TRBV24-1
D gene: -
clone size: -
CDR3 DNA: TGTGCCACCAGTGATTATGGCTCCACACTAGCAGATACGCAGTATTTT
CDR3 protein: CATSDYGSTLADTQYF

J gene: TRBJ2-5
V gene: TRBV6-6
D gene: TRBD1
clone size: -
CDR3 DNA: TGTGCCAGCAGTTACTCGGACAGGGGGGTTGGGGAGACCCAGTACTTC
CDR3 protein: CASSYSDRGVGETQYF

J gene: TRBJ2-7
V gene: TRBV4-1
D gene: TRBD1
clone size: -
CDR3 DNA: TGCGCCAGCAGCCAAGATTATTTAAGGACAGGCATTTCCTACGAGCAGTACTTC
CDR3 protein: CASSQDYLRTGISYEQYF

J gene: TRBJ2-7
V gene: TRBV6-1
D gene: TRBD2
clone size: -
CDR3 DNA: TGTGCCAGCAGTAAAGGGACTAGCGGGATCGTCTCCTACGAGCAGTACTTC
CDR3 protein: CASSKGTSGIVSYEQYF

J gene: TRBJ2-4
V gene: TRBV30
D gene: -
clone size: -
CDR3 DNA: TGTGCCTGGAGTCGGACCGGGAGTCCGGCCAAAAACATTCAGTACTTC
CDR3 protein: CAWSRTGSPAKNIQYF

J gene: TRBJ2-1
V gene: TRBV6-6
D gene: TRBD2
clone size: few
CDR3 DNA: TGTGCCAGCAGCTGGACTAGCGGCGAGCAGTTCTTC
CDR3 protein: CASSWTSGEQFF

J gene: TRBJ2-2
V gene: TRBV6-2/TRBV6-3
D gene: -
clone size: few
CDR3 DNA: TGTGCCAGCAGGCGTGAGGGGACCGGGGAGCTGTTTTTT
CDR3 protein: CASRREGTGELFF

J gene: TRBJ1-6
V gene: TRBV9
D gene: -
clone size: -
CDR3 DNA: TGTGCTAGCAGCGTAGACCTTTCGGATTCACCCCTCCACTTT
CDR3 protein: CASSVDLSDSPLHF

J gene: TRBJ1-5
V gene: TRBV4-3
D gene: TRBD1
clone size: -
CDR3 DNA: TGCGCCAGCAGCCATAGACAGGGCAAGGATCAGCCCCAGCATTTT
CDR3 protein: CASSHRQGKDQPQHF

J gene: TRBJ2-5
V gene: TRBV10-3
D gene: -
clone size: -
CDR3 DNA: TGTGCCATCAGTGAGCCGGGGAGGGGGGCCGCTATGACTGATCAAGAGACCCAGTACTTC
CDR3 protein: CAISEPGRGAAMTDQETQYF

J gene: TRBJ1-4
V gene: TRBV25-1
D gene: TRBD1
clone size: -
CDR3 DNA: TGTGCCAGCAGTCCACCGGGACAGTTCTTATCTGCAACTAATGAAAAACTGTTTTTT
CDR3 protein: CASSPPGQFLSATNEKLFF

J gene: TRBJ2-3
V gene: TRBV15
D gene: TRBD1
clone size: few
CDR3 DNA: TGTGCCACCAGCAGAGACCCAACAGGGGGGTCCACAGATACGCAGTATTTT
CDR3 protein: CATSRDPTGGSTDTQYF

J gene: TRBJ2-6
V gene: TRBV7-9
D gene: -
clone size: few
CDR3 DNA: TGTGCCAGCAGCTATCGGAACTCTGGGGCCAACGTCCTGACTTTC
CDR3 protein: CASSYRNSGANVLTF

J gene: TRBJ1-4
V gene: TRBV20-1
D gene: -
clone size: -
CDR3 DNA: TGCAGTGCTAGATATCGGCAGGGAGGTGAAAAACTGTTTTTT
CDR3 protein: CSARYRQGGEKLFF

J gene: TRBJ2-6
V gene: TRBV27
D gene: -
clone size: few
CDR3 DNA: TGTGCCAGCAGTATCGGGGCCTTCTCTGGGGCCAACGTCCTGACTTTC
CDR3 protein: CASSIGAFSGANVLTF

J gene: TRBJ2-2
V gene: TRBV21-1
D gene: -
clone size: -
CDR3 DNA: TGTGCCAGCAGCAAAGGGAAAACAGGGGAATTAGGGGAGCTGTTTTTT
CDR3 protein: CASSKGKTGELGELFF

J gene: TRBJ2-2
V gene: TRBV7-2
D gene: TRBD2
clone size: -
CDR3 DNA: TGTGCCAGCAGCCCACCCATTAAAGGGGAGGGCACCGGGGAGCTGTTTTTT
CDR3 protein: CASSPPIKGEGTGELFF

J gene: TRBJ2-7
V gene: TRBV4-1
D gene: TRBD1
clone size: -
CDR3 DNA: TGCGCCAGCAGCCAAGGGCGGGGGACAGGGAGTTTAGAGCAGTACTTC
CDR3 protein: CASSQGRGTGSLEQYF